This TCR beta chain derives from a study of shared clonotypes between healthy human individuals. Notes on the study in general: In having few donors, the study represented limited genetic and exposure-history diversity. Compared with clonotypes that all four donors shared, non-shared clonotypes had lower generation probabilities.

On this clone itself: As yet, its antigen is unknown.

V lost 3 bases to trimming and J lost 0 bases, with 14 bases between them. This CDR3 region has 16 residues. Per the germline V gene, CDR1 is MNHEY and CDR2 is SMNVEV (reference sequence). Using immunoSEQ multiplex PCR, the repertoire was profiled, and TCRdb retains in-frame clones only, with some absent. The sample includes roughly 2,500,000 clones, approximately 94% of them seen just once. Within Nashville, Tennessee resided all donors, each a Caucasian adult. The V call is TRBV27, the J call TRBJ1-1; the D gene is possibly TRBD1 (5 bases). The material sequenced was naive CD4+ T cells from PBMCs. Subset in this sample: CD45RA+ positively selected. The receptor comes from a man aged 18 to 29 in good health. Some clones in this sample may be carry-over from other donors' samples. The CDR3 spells CASSFLGPGMNTEAFF. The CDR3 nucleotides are TGTGCCAGCAGTTTTCTGGGGCCTGGGATGAACACTGAAGCTTTCTTT.